This T cell receptor beta chain was recorded in a study of metastatic and nonmetastatic thyroid tumors. Study results and limitations: Reported TCR beta diversity, measured in blood and tumor, was significantly higher for malignant thyroid tumors than for benign nodules.

The CDR3 loop spans 15 amino acids. Germline CDR1 reads ENHRY; CDR2 reads SYGVKD. V lost 0 bases and J 2 bases, leaving 10 bases between the germline ends. The authors' processing: In papillary thyroid cancer, a distant-metastasis classifier was built using CDR3 differences across clinicopathological groups. TCRdb re-analyzed the PCR reads through MiXCR. These V and J calls rely on TCRdb rather than the paper's analysis. The table shows tens of thousands of clones, with around 23% occurring only once. Among the patients, none had received any treatment before thyroid surgery. This clone was observed at least ten times. The antigen remains undetermined.

The chain links TRBV10-3 to TRBJ1-2; tentatively, D is TRBD1 (5 bases). Material for sequencing was blood. This receptor was identified in a male donor with papillary thyroid cancer or a benign thyroid nodule (not recorded which). Some clones in this sample may be carry-over from other donors' samples. CDR3 loop: CAISESAGRNYGYTF. The CDR3 DNA reads as TGTGCCATCAGTGAGTCGGCAGGGCGAAACTATGGCTACACCTTC.